In this sample, the clone carrying this T cell receptor beta chain turned up once. This record comes from a study of blood T cell repertoires in COVID-19. Whole-study context: T cells, B-cell-depleted T cells, or PBMCs provided the cDNA or gDNA that served as material.

In germline, CDR1 is GTSNPN, CDR2 SVGIG (reference sequence). This CDR3 is 15 amino acids long. With V trimmed by 8 bases and J by 0 bases, 7 bases remained unmatched. Original processing notes: Amplifying reference gene primers gave estimates of nucleated cell counts. Some clones are missing from TCRdb's copy, which holds only in-frame ones; the method was immunoSEQ multiplex PCR. Clonal size and the V and J genes are those of that table, whereas D and trimming came from the DNA. In the table there are around 160,000 clones, 80% to 90% of which are singletons. This receptor was identified in a human donor in a cohort sampled during active COVID-19. The sample comprised peripheral blood. The genes are TRBV30 and TRBJ2-6, with 7 bases identical to TRBD1. The CDR3 sequence is CARDSRNSGANVLTF. The CDR3 DNA reads TGTGCCCGGGACAGCCGAAACTCTGGGGCCAACGTCCTGACTTTC.